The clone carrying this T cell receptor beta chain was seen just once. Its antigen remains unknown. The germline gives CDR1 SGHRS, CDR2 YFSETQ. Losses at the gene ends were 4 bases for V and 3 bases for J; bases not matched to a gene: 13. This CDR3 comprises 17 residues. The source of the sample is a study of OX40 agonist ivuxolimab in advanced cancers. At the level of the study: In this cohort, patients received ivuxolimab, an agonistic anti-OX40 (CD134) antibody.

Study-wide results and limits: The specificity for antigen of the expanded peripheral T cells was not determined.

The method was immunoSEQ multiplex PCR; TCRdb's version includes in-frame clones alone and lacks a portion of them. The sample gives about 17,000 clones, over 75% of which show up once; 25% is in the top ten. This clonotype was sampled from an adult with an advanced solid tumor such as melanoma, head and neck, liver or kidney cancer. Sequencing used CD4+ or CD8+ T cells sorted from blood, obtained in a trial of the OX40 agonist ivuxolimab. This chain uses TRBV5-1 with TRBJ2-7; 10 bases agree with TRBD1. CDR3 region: CASSNRDRGGKIYEQYF. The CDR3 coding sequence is TGCGCCAGCAGCAACCGGGACAGGGGCGGGAAGATCTACGAGCAGTACTTC.